The rows below give T cell receptor beta chains drawn from one sample of a study of T-cell reconstitution after alpha-beta-depleted transplantation in children. One entry per CDR3 protein results from TCRdb running MiXCR on the PCR reads. The data contain about 500,000 distinct CDR3 sequences, approximately 32% of them seen just once; the ten biggest clones take up 2% to 3%. The source was PBMCs from the stem cell graft donor, collected from the stem cell graft. The receptors originated from a human donor who donated a stem cell graft to a child with aplastic anemia. Both conserved end residues are part of each CDR3. D genes are given only for firm matches. A row's size may be missing; if present it is once, few, many or a size class.

v_gene	abundance	j_gene	d_gene	CDR3nt	CDR3aa
TRBV20-1	-	TRBJ2-1	TRBD2	TGCAGTGCTACTAGCGGGAGGTACAATGAGCAGTTCTTC	CSATSGRYNEQFF
TRBV10-3	few	TRBJ1-5	-	TGTGCCATCAGTGAAATGGGAGCGGGTCAGCCCCAGCATTTT	CAISEMGAGQPQHF
TRBV7-8	-	TRBJ1-1	-	TGTGCCAGCAGCTTGGTTGGCCGGGGGTCCCTGTTGGGCACTGAAGCTTTCTTT	CASSLVGRGSLLGTEAFF
TRBV12-3/TRBV12-4	-	TRBJ1-2	-	TGTGCCAGCAGGCCCGGTCCTTCCTATGGCTACACCTTC	CASRPGPSYGYTF
TRBV7-2	few	TRBJ2-7	TRBD1	TGTGCCAGCAGCTTGGGGACAGGGATCTACGAGCAGTACTTC	CASSLGTGIYEQYF
TRBV27	-	TRBJ2-3	TRBD2	TGTGCCAGCAGTTTACAGACTAGCGGGATTAGCACAGATACGCAGTATTTT	CASSLQTSGISTDTQYF
TRBV12-3/TRBV12-4	-	TRBJ1-3	-	TGTGCCAGCAGTTCCACCAGGCAGGCGCTGGGAAACACCATATATTTT	CASSSTRQALGNTIYF
TRBV18	-	TRBJ1-1	-	TGTGCCAGCTCACCACAGAAGGGGAAGGGCACTGAAGCTTTCTTT	CASSPQKGKGTEAFF
TRBV6-2/TRBV6-3	-	TRBJ2-3	-	TGTGCCAGCAGCCTCACCTTCACAGATACGCAGTATTTT	CASSLTFTDTQYF
TRBV12-3/TRBV12-4	few	TRBJ2-7	-	TGTGCCAGCAGTTCCCCGCTGACAACGAGCTCCTACGAGCAGTACTTC	CASSSPLTTSSYEQYF
TRBV28	-	TRBJ1-5	TRBD1	TGTGCCAGCAGCCAGACCGGTACAGGGGGCAATCAGCCCCAGCATTTT	CASSQTGTGGNQPQHF
TRBV7-9	many	TRBJ1-1	TRBD1	TGTGCCAGCAGCACGTACAGGGGGCAGAACACTGAAGCTTTCTTT	CASSTYRGQNTEAFF
TRBV5-1	few	TRBJ1-2	-	TGCGCCAGCAGTATCGGAGGGGACGACTATGGCTACACCTTC	CASSIGGDDYGYTF
TRBV29-1	few	TRBJ2-3	TRBD2	TGCAGCGTTGAGTTAGCGGGAGTAACAGATACGCAGTATTTT	CSVELAGVTDTQYF
TRBV30	few	TRBJ2-1	TRBD2	TGTGCCTGGAGTGTAGCACTAGCGGGAAAGAATGAGCAGTTCTTC	CAWSVALAGKNEQFF
TRBV7-9	few	TRBJ2-1	TRBD2	TGTGCCAGCAGCATGACTAGCGGGAGCTCGAATGAGCAGTTCTTC	CASSMTSGSSNEQFF
TRBV20-1	-	TRBJ2-1	TRBD2	TGCAGTGCTAGAGGCATGTCGGTAGCGGGTGGCTCCTACAATGAGCAGTTCTTC	CSARGMSVAGGSYNEQFF
TRBV29-1	few	TRBJ2-2	-	TGCAGCGTGGACGCGGACTCGGGGAACACCGGGGAGCTGTTTTTT	CSVDADSGNTGELFF
TRBV12-3/TRBV12-4	-	TRBJ2-2	-	TGTGCCAGCAGTTTGATGACCGGGGAGCTGTTTTTT	CASSLMTGELFF
TRBV25-1	few	TRBJ1-1	-	TGTGCCAGCAGTGAATATTCCCCCGGATCCAAACGGGGAGCTTTCTTT	CASSEYSPGSKRGAFF
TRBV12-5	few	TRBJ2-1	-	TGTGCTAGTGGTTTTGAAGAGGGAACTGCATCTTACAATGAGCAGTTCTTC	CASGFEEGTASYNEQFF
TRBV5-4	-	TRBJ1-1	-	TGTGCCAGCAGCTTGGCGTGGGACAACACTGAAGCTTTCTTT	CASSLAWDNTEAFF
TRBV20-1	few	TRBJ1-4	-	TGCAGTGCTCACCGAGGGGGGGCAACTAATGAAAAACTGTTTTTT	CSAHRGGATNEKLFF
TRBV29-1	-	TRBJ2-7	TRBD2	TGCAGCGTTGAAGGTGCGCTAGCGGGAGCCCGGTACGAGCAGTACTTC	CSVEGALAGARYEQYF
TRBV3-1	-	TRBJ2-3	TRBD2	TGTGCCAGCAGAGTCGGACTAGCGGCCACAGATACGCAGTATTTT	CASRVGLAATDTQYF
TRBV29-1	few	TRBJ1-3	-	TGCAGCGTTGGAGTTAGCTCTGGAAACACCATATATTTT	CSVGVSSGNTIYF
TRBV24-1	few	TRBJ1-1	TRBD1	TGTGCCACCAGTGACCTTCCGGGACAGTCCTTGAACACTGAAGCTTTCTTT	CATSDLPGQSLNTEAFF
TRBV28	few	TRBJ2-5	-	TGTGCCAGCCGGTCGGTCGGGGCGGAGACCCAGTACTTC	CASRSVGAETQYF
TRBV6-5	few	TRBJ1-5	-	TGTGCCAGCAGTTATGCCTACAGGAGCAATCAGCCCCAGCATTTT	CASSYAYRSNQPQHF